This T cell receptor (beta chain) is drawn from a study of early T cells in non-severe SARS-CoV-2 infection. Study details: Sequenced bulk RNA came from whole blood that was unsorted, and chains were unpaired. Study-level points and caveats: Using VDJdb, the matching emphasized anti-spike CD8 responses while missing private and CD4 specificities.

Ten or more counts support this clonotype. The antigen is not known. Individual cDNA molecules were tagged with unique molecular identifiers. TCRdb reprocessed the 5' RACE reads with MiXCR, giving one entry per CDR3 protein. Here the sample spans 25,000 to 35,000 distinct CDR3 sequences, about 2.7% being singletons. The V gene's germline CDR1 is DFQATT and CDR2 SNEGSKA (reference sequence). The germline V and J ends were trimmed by 0 bases and 7 bases, with 7 bases remaining between them. The CDR3 length is 12 residues. The sequence came from an adult who was a healthcare worker with PCR-confirmed SARS-CoV-2 infection or an uninfected control (not recorded which). The sequencing input was whole blood. The chain uses TRBV20-1 and TRBJ2-1, with no clear D. CDR3 sequence reads: CSARDVGNEQFF. CDR3 sequence (DNA): TGCAGTGCTAGAGATGTAGGGAATGAGCAGTTCTTC.